This TCR beta chain was sequenced in a study of T cell changes during pregnancy in multiple sclerosis. Libraries were prepared by immunoSEQ multiplex PCR; TCRdb keeps only in-frame clonotypes and omits some of them. Of some 51,000 clones listed, approximately 94% are singletons. The germline CDR1 and CDR2 sequences are SGHNT and YENEEA. This CDR3 has 12 amino acids. V dropped 4 bases and J dropped 4 bases, with 8 bases sitting between them. The rearrangement uses TRBV11-3 and TRBJ2-7, with D perhaps TRBD2 (6 bases). Sequenced here: CD4+ T cells from peripheral blood mononuclear cells, sampled in the second trimester of pregnancy. The TCR originated in a female donor with multiple sclerosis, enrolled in a pregnancy study. CDR3 DNA sequence: TGTGCCAGCAGCTGGAGGGGTTACGAGCAGTACTTC. Translating it yields CASSWRGYEQYF. The complete variable domain, with remaining parts taken from reference TRBV11-3 and TRBJ2-7, reads EAGVVQSPRYKIIEKKQPVAFWCNPISGHNTLYWYLQNLGQGPELLIRYENEEAVDDSQLPKDRFSAERLKGVDSTLKIQPAELGDSAVYLCASSWRGYEQYFGPGTRLTVT.